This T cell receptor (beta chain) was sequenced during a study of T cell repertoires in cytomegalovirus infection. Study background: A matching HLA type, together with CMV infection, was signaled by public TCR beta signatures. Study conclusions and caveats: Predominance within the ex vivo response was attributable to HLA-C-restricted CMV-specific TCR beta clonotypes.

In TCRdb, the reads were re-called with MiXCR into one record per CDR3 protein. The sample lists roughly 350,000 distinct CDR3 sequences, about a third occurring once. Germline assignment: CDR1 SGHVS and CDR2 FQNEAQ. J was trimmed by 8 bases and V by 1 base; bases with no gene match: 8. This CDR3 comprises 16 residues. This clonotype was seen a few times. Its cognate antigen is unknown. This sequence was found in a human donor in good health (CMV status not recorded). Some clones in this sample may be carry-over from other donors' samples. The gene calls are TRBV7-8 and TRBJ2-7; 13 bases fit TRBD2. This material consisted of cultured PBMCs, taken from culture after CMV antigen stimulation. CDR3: CASSLGDELAGGKQYF. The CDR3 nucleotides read TGTGCCAGCAGCTTAGGAGATGAACTAGCGGGAGGGAAGCAGTACTTC. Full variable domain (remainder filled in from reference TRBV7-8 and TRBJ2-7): GAGVSQSPRYKVAKRGQDVALRCDPISGHVSLFWYQQALGQGPEFLTYFQNEAQLDKSGLPSDRFFAERPEGSVSTLKIQRTQQEDSAVYLCASSLGDELAGGKQYFGPGTRLTVT.